Reported below is one TCR beta chain. Its matching antigen is unknown. Other DNA variants within this sample encode the same CDR3. This sample was included in a study of cytomegalovirus exposure and HLA in healthy donors. Whole-study results and caveats: Prior analysis indicated that the majority of TCR beta V segments exhibited productivity approximately 90% or approximately 30% of the time.

Trimming pared 2 bases from V and 4 bases from J, leaving 5 bases between. Per germline, CDR1 SGHTA and CDR2 FQGTGA. The CDR3 consists of 13 residues. The PCR employed 60 Vbeta primers together with 13 Jbeta primers. Some clones are missing from TCRdb's copy, which holds only in-frame ones; the method was immunoSEQ multiplex PCR. The sample lists 140,000 or so clones, 78% seen once, with under 3% in the top ten. V and J are TRBV7-3 and TRBJ2-2; D not resolved. The receptor was isolated from a female donor in good health and CMV-seronegative. The sample comprised PBMCs. In DNA, the CDR3 is TGTGCCAGCAGCTTATCGGGCACCGGGGAGCTGTTTTTT. It specifies CASSLSGTGELFF.